This T cell receptor beta chain was found in a study of beta chain features in type 1 diabetes. Of the isolated RNA, all was reverse transcribed, and so the sequenced material was expressed TCRB transcripts. Here immunoSEQ multiplex PCR was the method, and the copy in TCRdb shows in-frame clones only, minus some. The profile shows tens of thousands of clones, 52% of them singletons. General study findings and limits: Shorter TCRB CDR3s, moderately but significantly so, were found in Type 1 diabetes patients in all four CD4+ subsets. PCR might preferentially amplify shorter templates, equally in patients and controls.

V was shortened by 8 bases and J by 4 bases, with 15 bases between the two germline ends. The CDR3 is 14 amino acids. Germline-derived CDR1 and CDR2 are SEHNR and FQNEAQ (reference sequence). Comment on this clone: The target antigen is unknown.

The clonotype originates from a woman aged 35 to 49 with type 1 diabetes. The chain has TRBV7-9 and TRBJ2-1, with a tentative D call TRBD1 (6 bases). The sequencing input was Tregs from blood. CDR3 bases: TGTGCCAGCCGACAGGCTGACCGATACAATGAGCAGTTCTTC. It encodes CASRQADRYNEQFF.